A single count supports the clone carrying this T cell receptor (beta chain). Its antigen is unidentified. The data belong to a study of cytomegalovirus exposure and HLA in healthy donors. General study findings and limits: TCR clusters originating in the first cohort tended to co-occur in the roughly 110 validation repertoires, according to a later analysis. Rare TCR sequences predominated, though certain public TCRs were found in many donors. It was confirmed in vitro that three of the CMV-associated chains were specific for CMV antigens. The authors enumerated around 150 TCR beta chains as linked to cytomegalovirus.

The CDR3 is 14 residues long. Germline V gene data show CDR1 as GTSNPN and CDR2 as SVGIG (reference sequence). Trimming pared 4 bases from V and 3 bases from J, leaving 13 bases between. This table comes from immunoSEQ multiplex PCR, and its TCRdb copy is limited to in-frame clones, with some not included. The sample has 120,000 or so clones; roughly 90% are singletons. The sample taken for sequencing was PBMCs. The sequence derives from a young woman in good health and CMV-seronegative. The chain is built from TRBV30 and TRBJ1-5; D possibly corresponds to TRBD1 (6 bases). The CDR3 DNA sequence: TGTGCCTGGAAGGGGGGGGTGGCCAATCAGCCCCAGCATTTT. Translation gives CAWKGGVANQPQHF.